Described below is a single T cell receptor beta chain sequence and its context. Its target is unknown. CDR3 length: 15 amino acids. Trimming removed 3 bases from V and 8 bases from J, with 19 bases in between. Germline CDR1 reads LGHDT; CDR2 reads YNNKEL (reference sequence). The sample is drawn from a study of read filtering for tumor transcriptome and immune sequencing. Study at large: Mean patient age was roughly 66 years, range roughly 40 to 80; roughly 18 male, roughly 14 female. General observations from the study: The CD138-negative fraction was mixed bone marrow immune cells, not pure T cells.

Molecular barcoded adaptors covering alpha/delta and beta/gamma chains were used on 400 to 450 ng RNA. TCRdb ran MiXCR on the reads and lists one entry per CDR3 protein. The data hold roughly 41,000 distinct CDR3 sequences, with roughly 13% observed a single time. Sequencing was performed on a population of CD138-negative cells sorted from bone marrow. The rearrangement joins TRBV3-1 to TRBJ1-1; no reliable D call. The clonotype was recovered from a donor aged 40 or older with multiple myeloma. The CDR3 nucleotides are TGTGCCAGCAGCCATAGCCCGCTGGCTGGGTCAGAAGCTTTCTTT. Amino acid sequence: CASSHSPLAGSEAFF.